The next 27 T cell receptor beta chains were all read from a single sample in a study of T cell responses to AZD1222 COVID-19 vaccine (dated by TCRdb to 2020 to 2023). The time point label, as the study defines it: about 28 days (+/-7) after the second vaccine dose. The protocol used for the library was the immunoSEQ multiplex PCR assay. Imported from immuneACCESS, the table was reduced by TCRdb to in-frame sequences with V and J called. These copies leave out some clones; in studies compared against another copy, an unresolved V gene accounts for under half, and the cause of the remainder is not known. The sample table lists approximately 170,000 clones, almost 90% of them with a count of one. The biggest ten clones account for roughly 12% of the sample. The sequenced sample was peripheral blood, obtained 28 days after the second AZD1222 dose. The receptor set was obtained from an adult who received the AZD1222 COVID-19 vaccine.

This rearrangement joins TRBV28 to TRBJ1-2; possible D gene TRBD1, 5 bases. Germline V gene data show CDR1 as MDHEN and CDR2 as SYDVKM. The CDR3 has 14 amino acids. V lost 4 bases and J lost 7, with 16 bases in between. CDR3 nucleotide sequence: TGTGCCAGCAGTTGGATCAGGCAGGGCCCTGGCTACACCTTC. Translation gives CASSWIRQGPGYTF.

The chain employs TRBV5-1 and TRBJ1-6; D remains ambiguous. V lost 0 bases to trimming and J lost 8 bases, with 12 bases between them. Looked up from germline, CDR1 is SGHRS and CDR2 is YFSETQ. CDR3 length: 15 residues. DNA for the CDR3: TGCGCCAGCAGCTTGGAGGCAGGTTTGGATTCACCCCTCCACTTT. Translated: CASSLEAGLDSPLHF.

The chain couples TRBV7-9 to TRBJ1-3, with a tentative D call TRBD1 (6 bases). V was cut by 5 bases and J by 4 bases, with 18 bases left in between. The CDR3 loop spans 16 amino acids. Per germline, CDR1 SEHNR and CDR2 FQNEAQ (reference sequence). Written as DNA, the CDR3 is TGTGCCAGCAGCGAGGGGGTACAGGAGACGGGAAACACCATATATTTT. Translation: CASSEGVQETGNTIYF.

In nucleotides, the CDR3 is TGCGCCAGCAGCGCAACCGGGACAGGGAGAGTAGACACCATATATTTT. It codes for CASSATGTGRVDTIYF. The V and J genes are TRBV5-1 and TRBJ1-3; 9 positions agree with TRBD1. V was clipped by 4 bases and J by 8 bases; unmatched bases: 13. This CDR3 region has 16 residues. The germline V gene encodes CDR1 SGHRS and CDR2 YFSETQ.

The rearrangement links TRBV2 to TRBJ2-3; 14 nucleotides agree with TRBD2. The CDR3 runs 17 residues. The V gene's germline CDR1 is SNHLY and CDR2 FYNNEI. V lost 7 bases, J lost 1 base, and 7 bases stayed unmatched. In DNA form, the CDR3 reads TGTGCCAGCAACCCAAAGGGACTAGCGGGGGGCACAGATACGCAGTATTTT. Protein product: CASNPKGLAGGTDTQYF.

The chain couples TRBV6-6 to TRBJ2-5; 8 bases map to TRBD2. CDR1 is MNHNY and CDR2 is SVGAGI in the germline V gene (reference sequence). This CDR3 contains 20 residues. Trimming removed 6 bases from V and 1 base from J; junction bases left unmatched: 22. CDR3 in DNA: TGTGCCAGCAGCGCCAAGCCCTGGAGGCTAGCTGCGGGGGGCCAAGAGACCCAGTACTTC. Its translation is CASSAKPWRLAAGGQETQYF.

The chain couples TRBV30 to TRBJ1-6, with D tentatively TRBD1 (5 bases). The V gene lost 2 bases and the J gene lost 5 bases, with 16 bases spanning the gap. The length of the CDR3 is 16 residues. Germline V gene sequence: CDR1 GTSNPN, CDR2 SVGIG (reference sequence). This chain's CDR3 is CAWSYLGQGDNSPLHF. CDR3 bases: TGTGCCTGGAGTTACCTCGGGCAGGGTGATAATTCACCCCTCCACTTT.

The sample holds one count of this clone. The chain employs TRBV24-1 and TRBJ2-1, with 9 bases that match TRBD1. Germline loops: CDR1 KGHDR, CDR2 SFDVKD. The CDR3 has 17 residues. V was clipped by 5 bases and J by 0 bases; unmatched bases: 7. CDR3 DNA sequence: TGTGCCACCAGTGGCCTGACGACAGGGGGCTCCTACAATGAGCAGTTCTTC. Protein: CATSGLTTGGSYNEQFF.

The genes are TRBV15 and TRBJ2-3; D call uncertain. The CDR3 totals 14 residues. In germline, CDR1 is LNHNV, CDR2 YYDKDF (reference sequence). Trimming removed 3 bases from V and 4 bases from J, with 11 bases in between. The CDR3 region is CATSRGFRADTQYF. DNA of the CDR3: TGTGCCACCAGCAGGGGGTTTCGGGCAGATACGCAGTATTTT.

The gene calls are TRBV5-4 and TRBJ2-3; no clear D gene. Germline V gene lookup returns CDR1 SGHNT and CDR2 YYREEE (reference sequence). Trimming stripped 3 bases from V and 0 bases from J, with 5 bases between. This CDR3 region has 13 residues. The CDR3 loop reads CASSYSSTDTQYF. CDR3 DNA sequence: TGTGCCAGCAGCTACTCGAGCACAGATACGCAGTATTTT.

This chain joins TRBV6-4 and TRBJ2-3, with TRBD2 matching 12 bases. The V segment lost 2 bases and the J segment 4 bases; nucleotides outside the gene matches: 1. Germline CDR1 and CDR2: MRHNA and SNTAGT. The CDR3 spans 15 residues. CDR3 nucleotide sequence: TGTGCCAGCAGTGACCGGACTAGCGGGGCAGATACGCAGTATTTT. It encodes CASSDRTSGADTQYF.

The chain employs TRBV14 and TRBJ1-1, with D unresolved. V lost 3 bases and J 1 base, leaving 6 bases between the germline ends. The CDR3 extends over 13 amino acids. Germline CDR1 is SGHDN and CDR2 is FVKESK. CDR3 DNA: TGTGCCAGCAGCCATTTCAGGAACACTGAAGCTTTCTTT. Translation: CASSHFRNTEAFF.

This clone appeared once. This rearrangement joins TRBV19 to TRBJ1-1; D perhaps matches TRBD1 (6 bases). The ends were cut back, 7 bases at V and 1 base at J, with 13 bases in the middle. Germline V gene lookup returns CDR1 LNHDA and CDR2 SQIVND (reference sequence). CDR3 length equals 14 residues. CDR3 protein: CASNTGRQNTEAFF. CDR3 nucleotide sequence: TGTGCCAGTAATACAGGGAGACAGAACACTGAAGCTTTCTTT. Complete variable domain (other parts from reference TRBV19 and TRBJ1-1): DGGITQSPKYLFRKEGQNVTLSCEQNLNHDAMYWYRQDPGQGLRLIYYSQIVNDFQKGDIAEGYSVSREKKESFPLTVTSAQKNPTAFYLCASNTGRQNTEAFFGQGTRLTVV.

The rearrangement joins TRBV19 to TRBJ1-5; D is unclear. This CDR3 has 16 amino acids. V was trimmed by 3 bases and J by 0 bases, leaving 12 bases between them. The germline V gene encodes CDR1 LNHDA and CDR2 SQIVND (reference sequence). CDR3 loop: CASSIWRGDSNQPQHF. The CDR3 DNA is TGTGCCAGTAGTATCTGGCGCGGAGATAGCAATCAGCCCCAGCATTTT.

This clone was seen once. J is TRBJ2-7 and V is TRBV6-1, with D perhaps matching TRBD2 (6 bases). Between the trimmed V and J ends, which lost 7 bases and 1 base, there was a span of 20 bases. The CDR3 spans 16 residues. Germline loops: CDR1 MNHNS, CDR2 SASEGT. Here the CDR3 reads CASTDPGGERSYEQYF. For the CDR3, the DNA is TGTGCCAGCACTGATCCTGGAGGGGAGCGGTCCTACGAGCAGTACTTC.

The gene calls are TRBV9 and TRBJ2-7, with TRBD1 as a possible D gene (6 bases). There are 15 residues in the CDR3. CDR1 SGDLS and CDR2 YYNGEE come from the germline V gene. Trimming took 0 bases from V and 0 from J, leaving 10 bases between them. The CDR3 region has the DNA TGTGCCAGCAGCGTAGGACAGGAGAGCTCCTACGAGCAGTACTTC. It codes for CASSVGQESSYEQYF.

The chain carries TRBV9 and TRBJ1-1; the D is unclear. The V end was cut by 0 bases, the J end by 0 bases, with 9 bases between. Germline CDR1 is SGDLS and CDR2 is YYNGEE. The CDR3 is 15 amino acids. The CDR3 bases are TGTGCCAGCAGCGTAGTAGCTGGGATGAACACTGAAGCTTTCTTT. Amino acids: CASSVVAGMNTEAFF.

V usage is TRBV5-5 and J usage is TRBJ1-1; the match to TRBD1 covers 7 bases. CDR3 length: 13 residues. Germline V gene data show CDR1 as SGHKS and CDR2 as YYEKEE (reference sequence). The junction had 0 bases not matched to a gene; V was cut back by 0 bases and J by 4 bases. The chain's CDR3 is CASSLEGATEAFF. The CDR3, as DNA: TGTGCCAGCAGCTTGGAGGGGGCCACTGAAGCTTTCTTT.

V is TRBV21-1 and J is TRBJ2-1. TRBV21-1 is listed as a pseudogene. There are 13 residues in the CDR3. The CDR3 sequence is CASSTGLCNEQFF. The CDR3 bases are TGTGCCAGCAGCACCGGCCTGTGCAATGAGCAGTTCTTC.

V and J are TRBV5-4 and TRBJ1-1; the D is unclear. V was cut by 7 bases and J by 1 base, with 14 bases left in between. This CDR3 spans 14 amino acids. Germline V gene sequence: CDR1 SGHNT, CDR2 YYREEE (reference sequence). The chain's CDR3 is CASSLRVPNTEAFF. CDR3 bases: TGTGCCAGCTCCTTGAGGGTACCGAACACTGAAGCTTTCTTT.

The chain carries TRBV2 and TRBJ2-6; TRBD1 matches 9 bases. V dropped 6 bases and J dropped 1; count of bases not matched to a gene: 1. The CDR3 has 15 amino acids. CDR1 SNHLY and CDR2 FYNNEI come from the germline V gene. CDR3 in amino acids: CASRGTGSGANVLTF. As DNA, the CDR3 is TGTGCCAGCAGGGGGACAGGGTCTGGGGCCAACGTCCTGACTTTC.

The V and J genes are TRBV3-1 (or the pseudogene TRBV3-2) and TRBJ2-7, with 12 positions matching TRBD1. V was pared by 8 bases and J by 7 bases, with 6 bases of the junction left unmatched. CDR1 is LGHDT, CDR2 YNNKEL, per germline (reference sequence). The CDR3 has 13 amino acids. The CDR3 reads CASGGQGAGEQYF. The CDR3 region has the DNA TGTGCCAGCGGGGGACAGGGGGCAGGGGAGCAGTACTTC.

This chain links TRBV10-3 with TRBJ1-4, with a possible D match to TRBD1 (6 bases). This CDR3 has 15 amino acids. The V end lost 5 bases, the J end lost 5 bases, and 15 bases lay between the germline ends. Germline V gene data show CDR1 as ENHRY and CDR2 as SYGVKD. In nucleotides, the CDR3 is TGTGCCATCAGTACGTCAGGGGTAACAAATGAAAAACTGTTTTTT. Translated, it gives CAISTSGVTNEKLFF.

The CDR3 reads CASSPGPSSGNTIYF. The CDR3 region has the DNA TGTGCCAGCTCACCAGGACCGAGCTCTGGAAACACCATATATTTT. J is TRBJ1-3 and V is TRBV18; no reliable D call. Trimming pared 2 bases from V and 0 bases from J, leaving 8 bases between. The CDR3 sequence is 15 residues long. Germline V CDR1 and CDR2: KGHSH, LQKENI.

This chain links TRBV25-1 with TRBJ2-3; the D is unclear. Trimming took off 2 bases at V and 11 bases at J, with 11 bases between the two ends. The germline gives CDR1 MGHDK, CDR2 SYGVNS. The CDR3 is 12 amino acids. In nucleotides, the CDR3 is TGTGCCAGCAGTGAAACATCTTCTCGGCAGTATTTT. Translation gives CASSETSSRQYF.

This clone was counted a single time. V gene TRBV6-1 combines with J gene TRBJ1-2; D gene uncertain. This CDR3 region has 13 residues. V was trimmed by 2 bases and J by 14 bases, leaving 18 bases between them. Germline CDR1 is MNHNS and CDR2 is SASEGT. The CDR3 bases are TGTGCCAGCAGTGAATCGGTGGGGAGGAGCGGAACCTTC. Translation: CASSESVGRSGTF.

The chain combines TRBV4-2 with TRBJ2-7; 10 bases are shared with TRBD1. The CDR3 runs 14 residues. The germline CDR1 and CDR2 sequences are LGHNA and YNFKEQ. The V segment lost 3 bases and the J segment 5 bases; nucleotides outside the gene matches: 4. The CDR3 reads CASSQSGTGDEQYF. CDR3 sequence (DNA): TGTGCCAGCAGCCAGTCCGGGACAGGGGACGAGCAGTACTTC.